The clone carrying this T cell receptor beta chain was observed many times. The record originates from a study of T cells in Graves' hyperthyroidism and ophthalmopathy. The CDR3 regions of TCR beta were amplified from RNA transcripts. A first-round RT-PCR of the TCR CDR3 used the HTBI primer set. Using its own MiXCR run on the multiplex PCR reads, TCRdb lists one record per CDR3 protein. The sample gives approximately 620,000 distinct CDR3 sequences, about 15% of which show up once; around 5.4% is in the top ten. The germline gives CDR1 DFQATT, CDR2 SNEGSKA (reference sequence). V was clipped by 1 base and J by 8 bases; unmatched bases: 7. There are 15 residues in the CDR3.

Sequencing was performed on blood. The TCR originated in a woman in her twenties or thirties with Graves' hyperthyroidism that later progressed to Graves' ophthalmopathy. J is TRBJ2-1 and V is TRBV20-1, with 11 nucleotides matching TRBD2. CDR3 nucleotides: TGCAGTGCTAGAGGGCTAGCGGGAGGTGTTTATGAGCAGTTCTTC. Translated, it gives CSARGLAGGVYEQFF.